A selection of T cell receptor beta chains follows, all from one sample in a study of shared clonotypes between healthy human individuals. This table comes from immunoSEQ multiplex PCR, and its TCRdb copy is limited to in-frame clones, with some not included. The data hold 2 million to 2.5 million clones, with 90% to 95% observed a single time. The sample consisted of naive CD4+ T cells sorted from blood. These receptors came from a man aged 18 to 35 in good health. CDR3s include the opening cysteine and the closing phenylalanine or tryptophan. Each record gives: V gene, CDR3 protein.

TRBV5-1,CASTPTGSYNSPLHF
TRBV19,CASSKGRYNEQFF
TRBV7-7,CASSLECLPRGKNIQYF
TRBV6-5,CASSRTGSETQYF
TRBV6-5,CASSQGQGWFF
TRBV18,CASSPLERETQYF
TRBV30,CAWSVPGIRATGGYEQYF
TRBV10-3,CAISDYGDTQYF
TRBV7-2,CASSIDRTSGYTF
TRBV27,CASSWAGTGVHEQYF
TRBV5-1,CASSLARGQGGYTF
TRBV2,CASSQRGVEQYF
TRBV5-1,CASSILGDIGNTIYF
TRBV6-5,CASSTLAGGVEQFF
TRBV6-5,CASSYGGRAADTQYF
TRBV5-5,CASSGTGGSNQPQHF
TRBV5-8,CASSLLGTGGNQPQHF
TRBV27,CASSLRTPADRGGTEAFF
TRBV12-5,CASAFTGGYGYTF
TRBV10-3,CAISSGTSNTDTQYF
TRBV30,CALAGENTDTQYF
TRBV29-1,CSVAAATNEKLFF
TRBV18,CASSPAEGGYEQYF
TRBV9,CASRPGLAYNEQFF
TRBV6-1,CASSDAGGYTF
TRBV2,CASRSGGSDEQYF
TRBV25-1,CASSESTYLGYGYTF
TRBV7-9,CASSLEGLARETQYF
TRBV7-9,CASSDTGAKPYEQYF
TRBV29-1,CSARDPGYTEAFF
TRBV5-1,CASSSGQGGYEQYF
TRBV6-1,CASSAVRGAGQPQHF
TRBV4-3,CASSQWWNRVAQGDEQFF
TRBV28,CASSLPMIGQPQHF
TRBV6-1,CASSPPHPPYEQYF
TRBV4-3,CASSQKGGNNSPLHF
TRBV7-9,CASSGGTSGFEETQYF
TRBV18,CASSPGTGLNYEQYF